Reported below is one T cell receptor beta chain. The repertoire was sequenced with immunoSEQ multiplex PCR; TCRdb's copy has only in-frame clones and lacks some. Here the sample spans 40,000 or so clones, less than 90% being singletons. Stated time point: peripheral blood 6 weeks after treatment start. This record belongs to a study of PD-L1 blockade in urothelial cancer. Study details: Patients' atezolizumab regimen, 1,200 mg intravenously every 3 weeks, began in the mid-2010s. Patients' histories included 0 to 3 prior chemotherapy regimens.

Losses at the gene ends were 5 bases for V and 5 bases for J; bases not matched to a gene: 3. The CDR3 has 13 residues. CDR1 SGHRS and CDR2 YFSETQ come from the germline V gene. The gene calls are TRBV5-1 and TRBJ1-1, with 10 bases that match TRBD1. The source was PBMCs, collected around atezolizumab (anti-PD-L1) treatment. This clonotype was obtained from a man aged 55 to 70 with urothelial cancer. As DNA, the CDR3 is TGCGCCAGCAGACCGGACAGGGGGACTGAAGCTTTCTTT. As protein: CASRPDRGTEAFF.